These 23 T cell receptor beta chains originate from one sample sequenced in a study of early T cells in non-severe SARS-CoV-2 infection (dated by TCRdb to the early 2020s). Receptors were amplified or captured by 5' RACE. Instrument used: NextSeq 500. Clones were called with MiXCR by TCRdb after fastp trimmed the public reads at Q25, and only in-frame beta chains were retained. Rows are combined by CDR3 protein, so each entry shows the most common genes and DNA. The sample contains about 48,000 distinct CDR3 sequences, approximately 9.8% of them found a single time. Clones ranked in the top ten supply about 7.7% of the sample. The sequenced sample was whole blood. The receptors were sampled from an adult who was a healthcare worker with PCR-confirmed SARS-CoV-2 infection or an uninfected control (not recorded which).

This clonotype was seen repeatedly, ten times or more. CDR3 in amino acids: CSARRMDGYTF. DNA of the CDR3: TGCAGCGCCCGGCGCATGGATGGCTACACCTTC. The rearrangement uses TRBV29-1 and TRBJ1-2; D gene ambiguous. The CDR3 contains 11 residues. Germline lookup yields CDR1 SQVTM and CDR2 ANQGSEA. The V end lost 7 bases, the J end lost 6 bases, and 12 bases lay between the germline ends.

This clonotype has a handful of counts. The genes are TRBV30 and TRBJ1-3; perhaps TRBD1 as D (6 bases). Germline V gene data show CDR1 as GTSNPN and CDR2 as SVGIG (reference sequence). The CDR3 is 15 residues long. V was clipped by 2 bases and J by 0 bases, with 11 bases between them. In nucleotides, the CDR3 is TGTGCCTGGAGTCGAGGACAGCTCTCTGGAAACACCATATATTTT. Translation: CAWSRGQLSGNTIYF.

Many counts were recorded for this clonotype. J is TRBJ1-1 and V is TRBV29-1; the D is unclear. Germline lookup yields CDR1 SQVTM and CDR2 ANQGSEA. Deletions cut 6 bases from V and 2 bases from J, with 4 bases between. The CDR3 length is 10 residues. In nucleotides, the CDR3 is TGCAGCGTGAAAAACACTGAAGCTTTCTTT. Encoded protein: CSVKNTEAFF.

Ten or more counts support this clonotype. The chain recombines TRBV7-9 with TRBJ1-5; D uncertain. Trimming removed 6 bases from V and 0 bases from J, with 6 bases in between. The CDR3 runs 13 residues. Germline V gene sequence: CDR1 SEHNR, CDR2 FQNEAQ (reference sequence). The CDR3 sequence: CASRNYSNQPQHF. The CDR3 bases are TGTGCCAGCAGGAATTATAGCAATCAGCCCCAGCATTTT. The full variable domain, in which reference TRBV7-9 and TRBJ1-5 provide the parts outside the CDR3, is DTGVSQNPRHKITKRGQNVTFRCDPISEHNRLYWYRQTLGQGPEFLTYFQNEAQLEKSRLLSDRFSAERPKGSFSTLEIQRTEQGDSAMYLCASRNYSNQPQHFGDGTRLSIL.

This clonotype was observed many times. The rearrangement links TRBV7-8 to TRBJ2-7, with 7 positions matching TRBD2. CDR3 length: 12 amino acids. Losses at the gene ends were 5 bases for V and 6 bases for J; bases not matched to a gene: 4. Looked up from germline, CDR1 is SGHVS and CDR2 is FQNEAQ. CDR3 DNA sequence: TGTGCCAGCAGCCCCGGGACTACCGAGCAGTACTTC. Translation gives CASSPGTTEQYF.

This clonotype has ten or more counts. The chain carries TRBV7-2 and TRBJ1-1, with D possibly being TRBD1 (6 bases). Trimming stripped 3 bases from V and 1 base from J, with 6 bases between. In germline, CDR1 is SGHTA, CDR2 FQGNSA. The length of the CDR3 is 13 residues. In nucleotides, the CDR3 is TGTGCCAGCAGCTTGGGACAGAACACTGAAGCTTTCTTT. Its translation is CASSLGQNTEAFF.

About this clonotype: Given a much more abundant clone one base away, this may be a read error. This chain connects TRBV7-2 to TRBJ2-7; D is ambiguous. Germline loops: CDR1 SGHTA, CDR2 FQGNSA. This CDR3 spans 15 amino acids. In nucleotides, the CDR3 is TGTGTCAGCAGCCCCCTGGGCGGAGCCACCTACGAGCAGTACTTC. This encodes CVSSPLGGATYEQYF.

There are a few counts of this clonotype. This chain joins TRBV13 and TRBJ2-3; TRBD2 agrees at 10 bases. Germline lookup yields CDR1 PRHDT and CDR2 FYEKMQ (reference sequence). V was clipped by 4 bases and J by 1 base; unmatched bases: 5. CDR3 size: 16 residues. This CDR3 is CASSSSGTSGTDTQYF. The CDR3 nucleotides are TGTGCCAGCAGCTCGTCCGGGACTAGCGGCACAGATACGCAGTATTTT. Filled out from reference TRBV13 and TRBJ2-3, the complete variable domain reads AAGVIQSPRHLIKEKRETATLKCYPIPRHDTVYWYQQGPGQDPQFLISFYEKMQSDKGSIPDRFSAQQFSDYHSELNMSSLELGDSALYFCASSSSGTSGTDTQYFGPGTRLTVL.

This clonotype was observed many times. The chain recombines TRBV12-3 or TRBV12-4 with TRBJ2-5; D not certain. Trimming took 6 bases from V and 0 from J, leaving 5 bases between them. The CDR3 has 12 amino acids. CDR3 sequence (DNA): TGTGCCAGCAGCGCAAACCAAGAGACCCAGTACTTC. Translated, it gives CASSANQETQYF.

This clonotype was seen many times. Here the CDR3 reads CSVRTSSYEQYF. For the CDR3, the DNA is TGCAGCGTTCGCACCTCCTCCTACGAGCAGTACTTC. The V call is TRBV29-1, the J call TRBJ2-7; D gene unclear. Germline V gene data show CDR1 as SQVTM and CDR2 as ANQGSEA. This CDR3 is 12 amino acids long. The V end was cut by 5 bases, the J end by 0 bases, with 8 bases between.

The table lists this clonotype with a few counts. The rearrangement links TRBV6-5 to TRBJ1-2; unclear D gene. Germline CDR1 and CDR2: MNHEY and SVGAGI. Trimming stripped 5 bases from V and 4 bases from J, with 8 bases between. The CDR3 is 12 amino acids. The CDR3 coding sequence is TGTGCCAGCAGTCGTTTCGGCTATGGCTACACCTTC. As protein: CASSRFGYGYTF.

This clonotype has at least ten counts. The chain joins TRBV11-2 to TRBJ2-7, with TRBD2 matching 10 bases. Germline loops: CDR1 SGHAT, CDR2 FQNNGV. This CDR3 comprises 14 residues. V shed 6 bases and J 2 bases; nucleotides not matched to a gene: 4. The CDR3 DNA is TGTGCCAGCAGGTCCGGGACTAGCGCCTACGAGCAGTACTTC. Its translation is CASRSGTSAYEQYF.

This clonotype turned up a few times. This chain links TRBV12-3 or TRBV12-4 with TRBJ2-1, with 7 bases matching TRBD2. This CDR3 region has 11 residues. Trimming cost V 5 bases and J 10 bases; bases outside gene matches: 2. The CDR3 DNA reads TGTGCCAGCAGTCGGGGGGAAGAGCAGTTCTTC. Translating it yields CASSRGEEQFF.

This clonotype was recorded a few times. The chain is built from TRBV29-1 and TRBJ2-7; 11 nucleotides align to TRBD2. From germline, CDR1 is SQVTM and CDR2 ANQGSEA. V trimming: 5 bases; J trimming: 6 bases; junction bases outside the gene matches: 6. This CDR3 has 13 amino acids. The chain's CDR3 is CSVFGTSGSEQYF. The CDR3 DNA sequence: TGCAGCGTTTTCGGGACTAGCGGATCCGAGCAGTACTTC.

This clonotype has at least ten counts. The chain is built from TRBV29-1 and TRBJ2-1; no clear D gene. The CDR3 length is 13 residues. V was cut by 3 bases and J by 7 bases, with 13 bases left in between. Germline V gene sequence: CDR1 SQVTM, CDR2 ANQGSEA. CDR3 coding DNA: TGCAGCGTTGACTGGTCCCCCGGGAATGAGCAGTTCTTC. Translating gives CSVDWSPGNEQFF.

The table lists this clonotype with many counts. The rearrangement links TRBV5-1 to TRBJ2-2; D remains ambiguous. This CDR3 is 17 amino acids long. Trimming pared 0 bases from V and 0 bases from J, leaving 12 bases between. Per the germline V gene, CDR1 is SGHRS and CDR2 is YFSETQ. The CDR3 loop reads CASSLGHRDPNTGELFF. CDR3 in DNA: TGCGCCAGCAGCTTGGGTCACAGAGATCCGAACACCGGGGAGCTGTTTTTT.

Worth noting for this clonotype: It may be a read error: a sequence one base away is much more abundant. The chain is built from TRBV9 and TRBJ2-1; 8 bases line up with TRBD2. This CDR3 is 15 amino acids long. Germline loops: CDR1 SGDLS, CDR2 YYNGEE. V shed 0 bases, J shed 15 bases, and the junction held 14 bases outside the gene matches. The CDR3 coding sequence is TGTGCCAGCAGCGTAGCCGAACTAGCGGTAGGAGCTCTGTTCTTC. Its translation: CASSVAELAVGALFF.

This clonotype was observed at least ten times. V gene TRBV4-1 combines with J gene TRBJ2-1; 8 bases line up with TRBD2. CDR1 and CDR2 (germline): MGHRA, YSYEKL. V was pared by 5 bases and J by 7 bases, with 19 bases of the junction left unmatched. The CDR3 is 18 residues long. CDR3 loop: CASSSGGPGLARRNEQFF. The CDR3, as DNA: TGCGCCAGCAGCTCCGGGGGGCCCGGACTAGCCAGAAGGAATGAGCAGTTCTTC.

This clonotype was observed many times. V and J are TRBV19 and TRBJ2-1; 14 nucleotides line up with TRBD2. The length of the CDR3 is 15 residues. The germline gives CDR1 LNHDA, CDR2 SQIVND (reference sequence). J lost 7 bases, V lost 6 bases, and 5 bases had no gene match. The CDR3 protein is CASSVGLAGANEQFF. The CDR3 DNA reads as TGTGCCAGTAGCGTGGGACTAGCGGGAGCGAATGAGCAGTTCTTC.

This clonotype was counted at least ten times. This chain uses TRBV7-9 with TRBJ1-5, with D possibly being TRBD1 (5 bases). Trimming took 4 bases from V and 3 from J, leaving 16 bases between them. CDR1 SEHNR and CDR2 FQNEAQ come from the germline V gene (reference sequence). This CDR3 has 16 amino acids. The chain's CDR3 is CASSSPRDGYNQPQHF. As DNA, the CDR3 is TGTGCCAGCAGCTCCCCCCGGGACGGGTACAATCAGCCCCAGCATTTT.

This sequence joins TRBV19 and TRBJ1-4; D gene uncertain. The CDR3 runs 13 residues. Germline V gene data show CDR1 as LNHDA and CDR2 as SQIVND (reference sequence). V lost 7 bases to trimming and J lost 4 bases, with 10 bases between them. CDR3 loop: CASTPEYNEKLFF. In DNA form, the CDR3 reads TGTGCCAGTACACCTGAGTATAATGAAAAACTGTTTTTT.

The chain joins TRBV7-3 to TRBJ2-2; the D gene is possibly TRBD2 (6 bases). The CDR3 is 15 amino acids. The V gene's germline CDR1 is SGHTA and CDR2 FQGTGA. Deletions cut 1 base from V and 1 base from J, with 7 bases between. This chain's CDR3 is CASSLMGLNTGELFF. The CDR3, as DNA: TGTGCCAGCAGCTTAATGGGACTGAACACCGGGGAGCTGTTTTTT.

This clonotype has ten or more counts. The chain carries TRBV18 and TRBJ2-7; D unresolved. V lost 6 bases, J lost 3 bases, and 6 bases lay in between. This CDR3 region has 11 residues. Per the germline V gene, CDR1 is KGHSH and CDR2 is LQKENI. For the CDR3, the DNA is TGTGCCAGCTCCCAGGACTACGAGCAGTACTTC. It encodes CASSQDYEQYF.